This T cell receptor beta chain was recorded in a study of blood T cells in healthy people across ages. Germline V CDR1 and CDR2: MDHEN, SYDVKM. The CDR3 covers 17 residues. V shed 7 bases, J shed 7 bases, and the junction held 14 bases outside the gene matches. Sample-barcoded 5' priming and a J-beta primer mix drove a second PCR of about 6 to 12 cycles. TCRdb redid the calling of the 5' RACE reads with MiXCR, one entry per CDR3 protein. The sample includes more than 900,000 distinct CDR3 sequences, about 27% of them seen just once. Donors were systemically healthy Caucasian individuals from Russia aged roughly 6 to 100 years. Per sample, at least 5.5 micrograms of total RNA were extracted. These same records also appear under a second study, on T cells of mothers and their children. Per that study: Mothers gave over 9 million TCR beta CDR3 reads each, and children several million each.

The material sequenced was blood. This chain links TRBV28 with TRBJ1-5; 12 nucleotides agree with TRBD1. The sequence was collected from a woman in her 40s in good health. In DNA, the CDR3 is TGTGCCAGCATTCGAACCGGGACAGGGGGCGGAAGGCAGCCCCAGCATTTT. Translated, it gives CASIRTGTGGGRQPQHF.